The sequence of this T cell receptor (beta chain) was determined in a study of blood T cell repertoires in COVID-19. The overall study: Acute and convalescent COVID-19 specimens originated in the United States, Italy and Spain.

This CDR3 region has 16 residues. V lost 8 bases and J lost 0, with 20 bases in between. CDR1 is SGHAT, CDR2 FQNNGV, per germline. Enrollees, about 18 to 89 years old, lived in 24 US areas. Authors' data handling: Amplified reference gene primers provided the basis for estimating nucleated cell counts. The data were produced by immunoSEQ multiplex PCR, yet TCRdb's version contains in-frame clones alone and is incomplete. The D gene and trimming were derived from the DNA, and the V and J assignments and clone size from that table. The sample has over 130,000 clones, over 75% seen once; the top ten hold approximately 4%.

The chain recombines TRBV11-2 with TRBJ2-7; TRBD2 is a possible D gene (7 bases). The sequence was obtained from a man over 45 in a cohort exposed to, infected with or recovered from COVID-19 (not recorded which). Material for sequencing was PBMCs or T cells enriched from blood (not recorded which). CDR3 sequence reads: CASSHRGGEASYEQYF. The CDR3 bases are TGTGCCAGCTCGCATAGGGGGGGGGAGGCCTCCTACGAGCAGTACTTC.